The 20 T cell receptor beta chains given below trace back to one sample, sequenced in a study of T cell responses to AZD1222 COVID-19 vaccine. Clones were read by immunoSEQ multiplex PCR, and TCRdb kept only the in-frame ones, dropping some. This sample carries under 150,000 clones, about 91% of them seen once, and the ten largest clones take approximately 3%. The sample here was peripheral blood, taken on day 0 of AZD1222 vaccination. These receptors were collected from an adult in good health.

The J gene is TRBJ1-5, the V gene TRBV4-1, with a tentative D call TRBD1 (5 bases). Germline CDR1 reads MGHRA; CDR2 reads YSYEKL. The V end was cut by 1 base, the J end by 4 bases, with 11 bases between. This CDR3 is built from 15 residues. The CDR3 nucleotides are TGCGCCAGCAGCCAAGTGACAGAGGGGAATCAGCCCCAGCATTTT. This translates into CASSQVTEGNQPQHF.

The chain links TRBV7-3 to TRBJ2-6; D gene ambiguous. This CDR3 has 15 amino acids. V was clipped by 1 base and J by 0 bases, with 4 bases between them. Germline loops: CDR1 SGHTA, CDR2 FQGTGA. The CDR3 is CASSLSVSGANVLTF. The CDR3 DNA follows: TGTGCCAGCAGCTTAAGTGTCTCTGGGGCCAACGTCCTGACTTTC.

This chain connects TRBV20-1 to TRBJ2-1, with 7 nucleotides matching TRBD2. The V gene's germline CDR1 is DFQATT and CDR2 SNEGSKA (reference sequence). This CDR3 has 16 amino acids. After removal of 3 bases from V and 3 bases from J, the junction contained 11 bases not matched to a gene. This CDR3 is CSASSPWGGSYNEQFF. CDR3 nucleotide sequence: TGCAGTGCTAGTTCCCCTTGGGGGGGGAGCTACAATGAGCAGTTCTTC.

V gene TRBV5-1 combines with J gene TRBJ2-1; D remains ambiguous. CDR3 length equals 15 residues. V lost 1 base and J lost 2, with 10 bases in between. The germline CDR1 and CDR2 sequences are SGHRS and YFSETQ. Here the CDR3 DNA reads TGCGCCAGCAGCTTGTCCGTGGGAACCTACAATGAGCAGTTCTTC. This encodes CASSLSVGTYNEQFF.

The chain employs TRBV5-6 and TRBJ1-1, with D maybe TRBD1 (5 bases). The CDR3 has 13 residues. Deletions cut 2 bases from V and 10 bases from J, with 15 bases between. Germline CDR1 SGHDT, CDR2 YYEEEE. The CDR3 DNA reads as TGTGCCAGCAGCTTATCAGGGTCTATGACAGCTTTCTTT. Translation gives CASSLSGSMTAFF.

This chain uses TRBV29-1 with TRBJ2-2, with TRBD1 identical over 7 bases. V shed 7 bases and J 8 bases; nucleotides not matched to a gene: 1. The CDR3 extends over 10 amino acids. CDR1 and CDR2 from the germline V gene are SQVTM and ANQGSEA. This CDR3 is CSAGQGELFF. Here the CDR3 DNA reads TGCAGCGCGGGACAGGGGGAGCTGTTTTTT.

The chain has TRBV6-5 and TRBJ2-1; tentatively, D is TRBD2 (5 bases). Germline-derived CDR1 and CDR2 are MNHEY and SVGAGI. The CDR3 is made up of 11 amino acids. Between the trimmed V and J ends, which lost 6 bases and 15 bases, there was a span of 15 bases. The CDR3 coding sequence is TGTGCCAGCAGATGGGTGGACTTACGGTTCTTC. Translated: CASRWVDLRFF.

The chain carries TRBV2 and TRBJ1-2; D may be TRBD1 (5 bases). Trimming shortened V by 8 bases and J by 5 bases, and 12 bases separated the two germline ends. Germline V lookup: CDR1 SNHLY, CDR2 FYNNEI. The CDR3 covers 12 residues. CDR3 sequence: CASSQGTYGYTF. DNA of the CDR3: TGTGCCAGCTCGCAGGGTACATATGGCTACACCTTC.

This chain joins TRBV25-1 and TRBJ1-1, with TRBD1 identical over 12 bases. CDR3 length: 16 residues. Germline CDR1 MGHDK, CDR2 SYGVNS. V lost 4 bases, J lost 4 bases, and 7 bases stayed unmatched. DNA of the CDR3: TGTGCCAGCAGTGGGGGACAGGGGGCTTATAGCACTGAAGCTTTCTTT. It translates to CASSGGQGAYSTEAFF.

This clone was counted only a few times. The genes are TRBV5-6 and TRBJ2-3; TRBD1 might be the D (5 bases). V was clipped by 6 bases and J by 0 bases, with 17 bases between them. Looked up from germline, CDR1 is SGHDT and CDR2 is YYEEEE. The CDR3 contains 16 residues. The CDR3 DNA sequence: TGTGCCAGCACTTCCCCCGCGACAGAAAGCACAGATACGCAGTATTTT. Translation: CASTSPATESTDTQYF.

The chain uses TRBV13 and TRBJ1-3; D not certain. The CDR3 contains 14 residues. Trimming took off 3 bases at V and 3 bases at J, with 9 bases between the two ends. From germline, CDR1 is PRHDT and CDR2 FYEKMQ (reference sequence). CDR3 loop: CASSFEGGGNTIYF. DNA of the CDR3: TGTGCCAGCAGCTTCGAGGGCGGTGGAAACACCATATATTTT.

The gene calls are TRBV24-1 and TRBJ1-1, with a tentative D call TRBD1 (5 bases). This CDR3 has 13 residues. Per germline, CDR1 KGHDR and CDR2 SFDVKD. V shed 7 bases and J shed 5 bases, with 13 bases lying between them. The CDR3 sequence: CATRARDGTEAFF. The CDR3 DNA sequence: TGTGCCACCAGGGCCAGGGATGGGACTGAAGCTTTCTTT.

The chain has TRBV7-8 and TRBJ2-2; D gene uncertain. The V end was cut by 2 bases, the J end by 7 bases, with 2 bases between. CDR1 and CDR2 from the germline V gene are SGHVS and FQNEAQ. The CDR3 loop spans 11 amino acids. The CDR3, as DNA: TGTGCCAGCAGCTTAAACGGGGAGCTGTTTTTT. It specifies CASSLNGELFF.

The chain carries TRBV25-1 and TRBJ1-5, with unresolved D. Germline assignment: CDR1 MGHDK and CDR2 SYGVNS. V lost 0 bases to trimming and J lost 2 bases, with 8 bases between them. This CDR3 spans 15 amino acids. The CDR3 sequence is CASSEYGQGNQPQHF. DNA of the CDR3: TGTGCCAGCAGTGAATACGGCCAGGGCAATCAGCCCCAGCATTTT.

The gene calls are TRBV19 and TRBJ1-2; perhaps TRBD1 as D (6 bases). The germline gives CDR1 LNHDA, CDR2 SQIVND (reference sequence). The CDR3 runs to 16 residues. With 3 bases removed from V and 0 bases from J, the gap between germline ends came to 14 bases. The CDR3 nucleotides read TGTGCCAGTAGTATCCTGGGGCAGGGGACTAACTATGGCTACACCTTC. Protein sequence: CASSILGQGTNYGYTF.

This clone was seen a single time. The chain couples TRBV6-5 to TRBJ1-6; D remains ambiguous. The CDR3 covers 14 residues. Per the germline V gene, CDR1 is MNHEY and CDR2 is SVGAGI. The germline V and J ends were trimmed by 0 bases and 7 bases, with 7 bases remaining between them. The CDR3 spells CASSYSGRNSPLHF. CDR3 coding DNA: TGTGCCAGCAGTTACTCGGGGAGGAATTCACCCCTCCACTTT.

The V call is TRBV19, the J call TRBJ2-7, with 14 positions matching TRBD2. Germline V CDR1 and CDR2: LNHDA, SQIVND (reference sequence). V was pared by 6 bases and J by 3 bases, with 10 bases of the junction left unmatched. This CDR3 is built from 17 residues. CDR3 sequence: CASSRLAGGPFVYEQYF. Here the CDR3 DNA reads TGTGCCAGTAGCCGACTAGCGGGAGGGCCATTCGTCTACGAGCAGTACTTC. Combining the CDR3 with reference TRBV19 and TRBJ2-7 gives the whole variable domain DGGITQSPKYLFRKEGQNVTLSCEQNLNHDAMYWYRQDPGQGLRLIYYSQIVNDFQKGDIAEGYSVSREKKESFPLTVTSAQKNPTAFYLCASSRLAGGPFVYEQYFGPGTRLTVT.

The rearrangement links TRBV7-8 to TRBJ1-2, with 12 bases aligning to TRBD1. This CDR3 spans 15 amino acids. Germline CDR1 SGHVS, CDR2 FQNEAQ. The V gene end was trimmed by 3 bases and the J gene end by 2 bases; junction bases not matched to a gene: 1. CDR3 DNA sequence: TGTGCCAGCAGCTTTGGGACAGGGGGCAACTATGGCTACACCTTC. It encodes CASSFGTGGNYGYTF.

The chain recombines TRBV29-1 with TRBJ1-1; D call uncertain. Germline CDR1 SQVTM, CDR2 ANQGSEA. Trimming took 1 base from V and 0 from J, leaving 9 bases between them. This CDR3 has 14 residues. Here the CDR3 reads CSVEARVMNTEAFF. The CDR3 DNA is TGCAGCGTTGAAGCTAGGGTCATGAACACTGAAGCTTTCTTT.

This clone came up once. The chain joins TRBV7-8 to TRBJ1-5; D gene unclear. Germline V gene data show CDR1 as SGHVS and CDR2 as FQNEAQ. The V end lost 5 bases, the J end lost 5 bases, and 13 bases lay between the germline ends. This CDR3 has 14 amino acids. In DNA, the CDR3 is TGTGCCAGCAGCGAAAGACGGACGGATCAGCCCCAGCATTTT. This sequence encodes CASSERRTDQPQHF.